This TCR beta chain was profiled in a study of beta chain features in type 1 diabetes. This clone was seen only a few times. Its matching antigen is unknown. CDR3 length: 16 residues. The V end was cut by 3 bases, the J end by 0 bases, with 12 bases between. Germline V gene lookup returns CDR1 KGHSH and CDR2 LQKENI. Study-level results: Shorter TCRB CDR3s, moderately but significantly so, marked every one of the four CD4+ subsets in Type 1 diabetes patients.

The sequenced template was cDNA made from the entire isolated RNA. Measured with immunoSEQ multiplex PCR; TCRdb has only the in-frame clones, and not every one. This table holds 640,000 or so clones, about an eighth found once. Sequencing input: naive CD4+ T cells from blood. This receptor was taken from a man younger than 35 with type 1 diabetes. The chain uses TRBV18 and TRBJ1-5; possibly TRBD1 for D (5 bases). CDR3 nucleotide sequence: TGTGCCAGCTCACCGGGGACGGGAATTAGCAATCAGCCCCAGCATTTT. Residues: CASSPGTGISNQPQHF.